This is a list of T cell receptor beta chains from one sample in a study of cytomegalovirus exposure and HLA in healthy donors. The protocol was immunoSEQ multiplex PCR, while the TCRdb copy is restricted to in-frame clones and leaves out a portion. This sample has some 190,000 clones, with 65% to 85% found just once. Sequencing was carried out using PBMCs. The receptors come from a woman younger than 35 in good health and CMV-seronegative. The CDR3 runs from the conserved cysteine through the conserved F or W. The D gene is left open where the match is weak. A clone size is listed for some rows: how often the clone was seen (once, few, many), or a class if it is expanded.

CDR3nt: TGTGCCAGCAGTTTGATACAGGGGCGGCAGCCCCAGCATTTT; CDR3aa: CASSLIQGRQPQHF; len: 14; v_gene: TRBV28; d_gene: TRBD1; abundance: once; j_gene: TRBJ1-5
CDR3nt: TGCGCCAGCCGCATGGCATTGAACACTGAAGCTTTCTTT; CDR3aa: CASRMALNTEAFF; len: 13; v_gene: TRBV10-2; d_gene: -; abundance: -; j_gene: TRBJ1-1
CDR3nt: TGTGCCAGCAGTCTTCAACGGACATACCAAGAGACCCAGTACTTC; CDR3aa: CASSLQRTYQETQYF; len: 15; v_gene: TRBV5-6; d_gene: -; abundance: few; j_gene: TRBJ2-5
CDR3nt: TGTGCCAGCAGACTGAACAGGGGTTATGGCTACACCTTC; CDR3aa: CASRLNRGYGYTF; len: 13; v_gene: TRBV6-5; d_gene: TRBD1; abundance: once; j_gene: TRBJ1-2
CDR3nt: TGTGCCAGCAGGGTAGCGGGAGGATTCGGTACAGATACGCAGTATTTT; CDR3aa: CASRVAGGFGTDTQYF; len: 16; v_gene: TRBV27; d_gene: TRBD2; abundance: -; j_gene: TRBJ2-3
CDR3nt: TGTGCCAGCAGCGACTCCGGACAGTACAATGAGCAGTTCTTC; CDR3aa: CASSDSGQYNEQFF; len: 14; v_gene: TRBV4-2; d_gene: -; abundance: -; j_gene: TRBJ2-1
CDR3nt: TGCGCCAGCAGCCAAGATCCGACAGGGCATCATGGCTACACCTTC; CDR3aa: CASSQDPTGHHGYTF; len: 15; v_gene: TRBV4-3; d_gene: TRBD1; abundance: -; j_gene: TRBJ1-2
CDR3nt: TGTGCCAGCAGTTACCCCACGACAGGGAAGAATGAGCAGTTCTTC; CDR3aa: CASSYPTTGKNEQFF; len: 15; v_gene: TRBV6-5; d_gene: TRBD1; abundance: -; j_gene: TRBJ2-1
CDR3nt: TGTGCCAGCAGCTTCCGGATTAACAGGGGGACTAAGGGCACTGAAGCTTTCTTT; CDR3aa: CASSFRINRGTKGTEAFF; len: 18; v_gene: TRBV28; d_gene: TRBD1; abundance: few; j_gene: TRBJ1-1
CDR3nt: TGTGCCAGCAGTTCGGACAGGTCCTACGAGCAGTACTTC; CDR3aa: CASSSDRSYEQYF; len: 13; v_gene: TRBV27; d_gene: TRBD1; abundance: -; j_gene: TRBJ2-7
CDR3nt: TGCGCCAGCAGCTATGGACAGGGTGGTGAAAAACTGTTTTTT; CDR3aa: CASSYGQGGEKLFF; len: 14; v_gene: TRBV5-1; d_gene: TRBD1; abundance: -; j_gene: TRBJ1-4
CDR3nt: TGTGCCAGCAGCCCCCACGGTGCAGGGGGCACAGATACGCAGTATTTT; CDR3aa: CASSPHGAGGTDTQYF; len: 16; v_gene: TRBV13; d_gene: -; abundance: -; j_gene: TRBJ2-3